This T cell receptor beta chain comes out of a study of cytomegalovirus exposure and HLA in healthy donors. Overall study findings and caveats: It was reported that TCR beta sequences correctly inferred the HLA-A and HLA-B alleles for most subjects.

As for this clone: Its antigen is not identified.

It was with 60 Vbeta and 13 Jbeta primers that the PCR ran. Generated by immunoSEQ multiplex PCR, the TCRdb table keeps only in-frame clones and is missing some. The table has 110,000 to 150,000 clones, 70% to 75% seen once; the top ten hold approximately 1.6%. Looked up from germline, CDR1 is SGHTS and CDR2 is YDEGEE. The CDR3 extends over 13 amino acids. V lost 3 bases to trimming and J lost 4 bases, with 10 bases between them. The chain recombines TRBV5-8 with TRBJ1-2; D is ambiguous. The sequence was collected from a woman in her 30s in good health and CMV-seronegative. Material for sequencing was PBMCs. The CDR3 region has the DNA TGTGCCAGCAGCTCTGACGGGGTCTATGGCTACACCTTC. Protein product: CASSSDGVYGYTF.